This TCR beta chain was observed in a study of T cells in Graves' hyperthyroidism and ophthalmopathy. Study-wide points: Most thyroid clonotypes expanded above 0.001 were also detected in blood. The model identified upcoming ophthalmopathy a median roughly 6.5 months ahead of onset.

Amplification of TCR beta CDR3 regions used RNA as the template. First-round RT-PCR targeting the TCR CDR3 was performed with the HTBI primer set. TCRdb reanalysed the multiplex PCR reads using MiXCR and keeps one entry per CDR3 protein. The table shows hundreds of thousands of distinct CDR3 sequences, with 38% occurring only once. Graves' hyperthyroidism was deemed stable absent ophthalmopathy progression within 18 months. Trimming removed 6 bases from V and 0 bases from J, with 12 bases in between. CDR3 size: 15 residues. From germline, CDR1 is SQVTM and CDR2 ANQGSEA. Of note for this clonotype: Antigen specificity is unknown.

The TCR was taken from a man between 18 and 29 years old with Graves' hyperthyroidism. The chain joins TRBV29-1 to TRBJ2-6; perhaps TRBD2 as D (6 bases). Material: blood. The CDR3 sequence: CSVFSGLSGANVLTF. CDR3 coding DNA: TGCAGCGTCTTTAGCGGACTCTCTGGGGCCAACGTCCTGACTTTC.